This TCR beta chain was recovered during a study of blood T cells in healthy people across ages (dated by TCRdb to between 2015 and 2016). Describing the broader study: In model experiments, template switching captured roughly one uniquely barcoded TCR beta cDNA molecule for every two T cells. Four age groups were formed from the donors: young (average approximately 16 years), middle-aged (around 41), aged (roughly 56) and long-lived (more than 75). The study measured age-related changes in TCR beta repertoire diversity using deep sequencing normalized with unique cDNA molecular identifiers. To avoid experimental bias, donors of different ages were randomly spread across the sequencing lanes. The study analyzed two additional independent replicas of 1 million unique cDNA reads from the same blood draw for two donors, one aged 18 to 30 and one aged 80 or older. Broad study findings and their caveats: Bulk unsorted PBMC profiling prevented conclusive comparison of naive and antigen-experienced compartments. Observed TCR beta diversity per million T cells fell roughly linearly with age, and a significant reduction was already apparent by age around 40. A strong correlation was found between observed TCR beta diversity and the percentage of naive T cells measured by flow cytometry. Total diversity estimates from one million sequenced T cells were considered lower bounds and underestimates. Compared with the aged group, more naive CD4+ T cells, fewer expanded clones and increased TCR diversity were shown by the long-lived group, suggesting age selection. Because donor CMV infection status was unknown, age-related changes in expanded clonotypes were potentially confounded.

This clonotype has only a few counts. Its antigen is still unknown. Mismatch with germline at one junction end may stem from a read error. The library was made by 5' RACE. The second PCR ran for roughly 7 to 11 cycles and used a J-beta primer mix along with a sample-barcoded 5' primer. Each TCR beta cDNA molecule received a unique molecular identifier from a template-switch 5' adaptor carrying 12 random nucleotides. Each sample yielded at least 3 million CDR3-containing paired-end reads. First-strand cDNA was synthesized from all RNA with the Mint cDNA synthesis kit, primed by a TRBC-specific oligonucleotide. Following uracil-DNA glycosylase treatment, all cDNA underwent a first 18-cycle PCR with the universal primers M1SS and BC2_uni_R. As for how the authors treated the data: For normalization, 1 million high-quality reads were randomly selected from each sample, with every read carrying a distinct molecular identifier. Reads sharing molecular identifiers were discarded rather than binned into consensus sequences. MiTCR, set to a Q25 quality threshold and the strictest error-elimination algorithm, was used for CDR3 identification, clonotype clustering and error correction. A nonparametric unseen species model with Euler transformation was used to estimate a lower bound on total TCR beta diversity. TCRdb ran its own pipeline on the public reads, namely fastp trimming at Q25 and MiXCR clone calling, and kept in-frame beta chains. Duplicate CDR3 protein sequences are folded into a single record with the most common DNA and genes. These V and J calls are TCRdb output, not the study's own analysis. The sample records 1.8 million or so distinct CDR3 sequences, about two fifths of which are singletons. The top ten clonotypes cover 20% to 25% of the sample.

The germline V gene sets CDR1 to SGHRS and CDR2 to YFSETQ. Including the terminal cysteine and phenylalanine, the CDR3 comprises 15 residues. The CDR3 DNA has 45 bases and is translated from base 1. The 40 or so donors, aged roughly 6 to 95 years, were systemically healthy Caucasian individuals from Russia. Each donor gave 8 to 10 milliliters of peripheral blood, drawn into EDTA-treated Vacutainer tubes. PBMCs were isolated by Ficoll-Paque density-gradient centrifugation, with at least 7 million obtained per sample. Total RNA, at least 6 micrograms per sample, was extracted from PBMCs with Trizol reagent. For every donor, flow cytometry on a PBMC aliquot measured the percentage of naive CD45RAhigh/CD27high T cells.

The TCR comes from a human donor in good health. The chain is made from TRBV5-1 and TRBJ2-3; 9 central bases correspond to TRBD2. Source material: blood. DNA sequence: TGTGCCAGCAGTTCTCCGGGACTAGCCACCGATACGCAGTATTTT. Translated, it reads CASSSPGLATDTQYF.